A selection of T cell receptor beta chains follows, all from one sample in a study of cytomegalovirus exposure and HLA in healthy donors. This table comes from immunoSEQ multiplex PCR, and its TCRdb copy is limited to in-frame clones, with some not included. The table records about 130,000 clones, approximately 82% of them present only once. The sample consisted of PBMCs. All receptors come from a man aged 18 to 29 in good health and CMV-seropositive. The CDR3 runs from the conserved cysteine through the conserved F or W. The D gene is left open where the match is weak. Rows give clone size only sometimes, using once, few, many, or a class for an expanded clone.

j_call clone_size v_call d_call cdr3_nt cdr3_aa
TRBJ2-6 - TRBV29-1 - TGCAGCGTTGAAGAGGGAGCCTCGGGTGGGGCCAACGTCCTGACTTTC CSVEEGASGGANVLTF
TRBJ1-2 - TRBV10-3 - TGTGCCATGGGCCGGGCCGGGGGAAAAGCTAACTATGGCTACACCTTC CAMGRAGGKANYGYTF
TRBJ2-5 - TRBV4-1 TRBD1 TGCGCCAGCAGCCCTATGGCAGGGGGTGAGACCCAGTACTTC CASSPMAGGETQYF
TRBJ1-2 - TRBV7-2 - TGTGCCAGCAGCTTAGGGGCCCTCGACTATGGCTACACCTTC CASSLGALDYGYTF
TRBJ2-7 - TRBV6-6 TRBD1 TGTGCCAGCAGTTACGAGGGGGCCAACCCCTACGAGCAGTACTTC CASSYEGANPYEQYF
TRBJ1-2 - TRBV19 TRBD1 TGTGCCACCCCAGGGGGAACAGCTTATACACCCTATGGCTACACCTTC CATPGGTAYTPYGYTF
TRBJ2-5 - TRBV7-8 TRBD2 TGTGCCAGCAGCCGCCAAGCGGGAACAGCTCGGGAGACCCAGTACTTC CASSRQAGTARETQYF
TRBJ2-1 - TRBV4-1 - TGCGCCAGCAGCAGACTAGGGGCTTTGGGCCCTGAGCAGTTCTTC CASSRLGALGPEQFF
TRBJ2-5 - TRBV2 - TGTGCCAGCAGTGAGACCTTCGGGGGGACCCAGTACTTC CASSETFGGTQYF
TRBJ1-1 - TRBV7-2 - TGTGCCAGCAGCTTCCAGGGGAAGGGAAGGGCTGAAGCTTTCTTT CASSFQGKGRAEAFF
TRBJ1-2 - TRBV29-1 TRBD1 TGCAGCGTTGATCCTCCAGGGGGCTATGGCTACACCTTC CSVDPPGGYGYTF
TRBJ2-2 - TRBV5-5 - TGTGCCAGCAGCCTCCATGGACAGTCCACCGGGGAGCTGTTTTTT CASSLHGQSTGELFF
TRBJ1-1 - TRBV13 TRBD1 TGTGCCAGCAGCTCGGACAGGGTAGGCACTGAAGCTTTCTTT CASSSDRVGTEAFF
TRBJ2-3 - TRBV19 TRBD1 TGTGCCAGTAGTATCGCCGGGACAGGGACCACAGATACGCAGTATTTT CASSIAGTGTTDTQYF
TRBJ1-1 - TRBV19 - TGTGCCAGTAGTATGAGGGAAGGGGGAGCTTTCTTT CASSMREGGAFF
TRBJ1-2 - TRBV5-6 - TGTGCCAGCAGCTTAAAAACTAAAAAAAGGGGCTTTGGCGGCTACACCTTC CASSLKTKKRGFGGYTF
TRBJ1-5 - TRBV6-1 TRBD1 TGTGCCAGCACCTGGACAGGGGATAGCAATCAGCCCCAGCATTTT CASTWTGDSNQPQHF
TRBJ1-5 - TRBV5-1 TRBD1 TGCGCCAGCAGCTTCGGACAGGGGTTTACTCAGCCCCAGCATTTT CASSFGQGFTQPQHF
TRBJ1-1 few TRBV4-2 TRBD1 TGTGCCAGCAGCTGGGACAGGCCGAACACTGAAGCTTTCTTT CASSWDRPNTEAFF
TRBJ2-3 - TRBV30 TRBD2 TGTGCCTGGAGCGGCGGGGGGGCCGTGGCAGATACGCAGTATTTT CAWSGGGAVADTQYF
TRBJ2-7 - TRBV11-2 TRBD1 TGTGCCAGCAGCTTACTTGTCGGACAGGGGTACGAGCAGTACTTC CASSLLVGQGYEQYF
TRBJ2-3 - TRBV4-1 - TGCGCCAGCAGCCAAATAGGGTCGGGCACGGGGTATACGCAGTATTTT CASSQIGSGTGYTQYF
TRBJ2-3 - TRBV10-3 TRBD2 TGTGCCATCAACGGGGGGGCGGATACGCAGTATTTT CAINGGADTQYF
TRBJ2-1 - TRBV9 TRBD2 TGTGCCAGCAGCGTAGGACTAGCGGGGAACAATGAGCAGTTCTTC CASSVGLAGNNEQFF
TRBJ1-1 - TRBV19 - TGTGCCAGTAGTATGGACAGATCCACTGAAGCTTTCTTT CASSMDRSTEAFF
TRBJ2-7 - TRBV9 TRBD1 TGTGCCAGCAGCCCACTAGACAGGGGCCATCTCGAGCAGTACTTC CASSPLDRGHLEQYF
TRBJ1-1 - TRBV11-2 TRBD1 TGTGCCAGCAGCTGGGGACAGGGGAGCACTGAAGCTTTCTTT CASSWGQGSTEAFF
TRBJ1-1 - TRBV5-1 - TGCGCCAGCAGCTTGGTGACAGGAGTGAACACTGAAGCTTTCTTT CASSLVTGVNTEAFF
TRBJ2-1 - TRBV27 TRBD1 TGTGCCAGCTCGGACAGGCCTTACAATGAGCAGTTCTTC CASSDRPYNEQFF
TRBJ2-1 - TRBV13 TRBD2 TGTGCCAGCAGCTTAGGGCGGGGGGACGAGCAGTTCTTC CASSLGRGDEQFF
TRBJ2-3 - TRBV5-6 TRBD2 TGTGCCAGCAGCCCTACCTTAGCGGGGACAGATACGCAGTATTTT CASSPTLAGTDTQYF
TRBJ2-1 - TRBV6-5 TRBD2 TGTGCCAGCAGTTTGTCCCCGGGACTACAGAATGAGCAGTTCTTC CASSLSPGLQNEQFF
TRBJ1-1 - TRBV9 - TGTGCCAGCAGCCAAGGAGGAGGGGAAACTGAAGCTTTCTTT CASSQGGGETEAFF
TRBJ1-1 - TRBV11-3 TRBD1 TGTGCCAGCAGCCCTGAACCGGGACAGGGAGTTTTCTTT CASSPEPGQGVFF
TRBJ2-1 few TRBV19 - TGTGCCAGTACCACGACTGAATACAATGAGCAGTTCTTC CASTTTEYNEQFF
TRBJ2-2 - TRBV5-5 - TGTGCCAGCAGCTGGGGGGTCCCCAGGGGGGTCAACACCGGGGAGCTGTTTTTT CASSWGVPRGVNTGELFF
TRBJ1-2 - TRBV5-1 - TGCGCCAGCAGCTTGGAAGCAGGGCTCTATGGCTACACCTTC CASSLEAGLYGYTF
TRBJ2-3 - TRBV5-6 - TGTGCCAGCAGCTTGGCTTTACGGGGAGATACGCAGTATTTT CASSLALRGDTQYF
TRBJ2-6 - TRBV5-1 - TGCGCCAGCAGTCGAGGGGGATCGGCCAACGTCCTGACTTTC CASSRGGSANVLTF
TRBJ1-4 once TRBV28 - TGTGCCAGCCTACCGGGATCCGCAACTAATGAAAAACTGTTTTTT CASLPGSATNEKLFF
TRBJ1-2 - TRBV9 - TGTGCCAGCAGCGAGGCAGGAGGGGGCTACACCTTC CASSEAGGGYTF
TRBJ2-3 - TRBV15 TRBD1 TGTGCCACCAGCAGGGACAGGGTTCCTCTCGGGGATACGCAGTATTTT CATSRDRVPLGDTQYF
TRBJ1-2 - TRBV25-1 - TGTGCCAGCAGTCCAACAGGGCCTTATGGCTACACCTTC CASSPTGPYGYTF
TRBJ1-1 - TRBV14 - TGTGCCAGCAGCCAAGAGATGGGAGATACTGAAGCTTTCTTT CASSQEMGDTEAFF
TRBJ1-3 - TRBV10-2 - TGCGCCAGCGCTCCGAGCTCTGGAAACACCATATATTTT CASAPSSGNTIYF
TRBJ2-1 once TRBV27 - TGTGCCAGCAGTTTCCAAGCGAGCTCCTACAATGAGCAGTTCTTC CASSFQASSYNEQFF
TRBJ1-5 - TRBV19 - TGTGCCAGTAGTATTAAAGACTGGGGCAATCAGCCCCAGCATTTT CASSIKDWGNQPQHF
TRBJ1-2 - TRBV6-1 - TGTGCCAGCAGACAGGGACGATATGGCTACACCTTC CASRQGRYGYTF
TRBJ2-7 once TRBV19 TRBD1 TGTGCCAGTAGTATAACAGGGGGCTGGGAGCAGTACTTC CASSITGGWEQYF
TRBJ1-2 - TRBV5-1 TRBD1 TGCGCCAGCTCAGATGACGGGACAGGGGGGGATGGCTACACCTTC CASSDDGTGGDGYTF
TRBJ2-2 once TRBV19 TRBD2 TGTGCCAGTAGTCCTAGCGGGAGAATCCCCGGGGAGCTGTTTTTT CASSPSGRIPGELFF
TRBJ2-4 - TRBV6-1 TRBD2 TGTGCCAGCAGTGAAGGACTAGCGGGGGCCAAAGCCAAAAACATTCAGTACTTC CASSEGLAGAKAKNIQYF
TRBJ2-5 - TRBV4-1 TRBD1 TGCGCCAGCAGCCAACCGACAGGGACCGGCTCGGAGCAGTACTTC CASSQPTGTGSEQYF